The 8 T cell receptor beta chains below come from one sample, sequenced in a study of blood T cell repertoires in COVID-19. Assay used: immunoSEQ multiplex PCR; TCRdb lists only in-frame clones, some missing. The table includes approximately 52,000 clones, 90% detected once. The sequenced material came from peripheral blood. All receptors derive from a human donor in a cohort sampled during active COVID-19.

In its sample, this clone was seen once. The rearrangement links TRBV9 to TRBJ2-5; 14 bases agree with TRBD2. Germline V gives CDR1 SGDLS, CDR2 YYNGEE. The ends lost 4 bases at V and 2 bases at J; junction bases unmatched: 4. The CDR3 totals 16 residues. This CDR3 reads CASSPGTSGRQETQYF. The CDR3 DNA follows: TGTGCCAGCAGCCCCGGGACTAGCGGGAGACAAGAGACCCAGTACTTC.

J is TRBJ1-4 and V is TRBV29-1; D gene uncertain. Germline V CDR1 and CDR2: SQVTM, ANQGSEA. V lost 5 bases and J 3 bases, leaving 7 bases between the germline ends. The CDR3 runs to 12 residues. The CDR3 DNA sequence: TGCAGCGTTTTCGGGGCTAATGAAAAACTGTTTTTT. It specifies CSVFGANEKLFF.

This chain's CDR3 is CASSLGLGTGQETQYF. In DNA, the CDR3 is TGTGCCAGCAGCTTAGGTCTGGGGACAGGCCAAGAGACCCAGTACTTC. This chain uses TRBV5-5 with TRBJ2-5; 8 bases match TRBD1. The germline V gene has CDR1 SGHKS and CDR2 YYEKEE (reference sequence). This CDR3 has 16 amino acids. The trim removed 2 bases at V and 1 base at J, leaving 7 bases unmatched. Full variable domain (rest looked up from reference TRBV5-5 and TRBJ2-5): DAGVTQSPTHLIKTRGQQVTLRCSPISGHKSVSWYQQVLGQGPQFIFQYYEKEERGRGNFPDRFSARQFPNYSSELNVNALLLGDSALYLCASSLGLGTGQETQYFGPGTRLLVL.

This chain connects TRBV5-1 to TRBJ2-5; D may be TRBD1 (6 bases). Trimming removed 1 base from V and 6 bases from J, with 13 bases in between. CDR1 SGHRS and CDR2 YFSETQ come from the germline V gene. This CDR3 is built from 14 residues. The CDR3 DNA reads TGCGCCAGCAGCTTGAATCGCCAGGGGCAGACCCAGTACTTC. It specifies CASSLNRQGQTQYF.

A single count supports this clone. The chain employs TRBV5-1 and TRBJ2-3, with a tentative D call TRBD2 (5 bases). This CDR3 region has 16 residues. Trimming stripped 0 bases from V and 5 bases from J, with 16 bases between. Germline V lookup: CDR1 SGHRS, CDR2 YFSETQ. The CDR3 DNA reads TGCGCCAGCAGCTTGGGAACGGGCCCGGCGGGAGATACGCAGTATTTT. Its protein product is CASSLGTGPAGDTQYF. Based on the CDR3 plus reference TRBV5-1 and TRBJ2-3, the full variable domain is KAGVTQTPRYLIKTRGQQVTLSCSPISGHRSVSWYQQTPGQGLQFLFEYFSETQRNKGNFPGRFSGRQFSNSRSEMNVSTLELGDSALYLCASSLGTGPAGDTQYFGPGTRLTVL.

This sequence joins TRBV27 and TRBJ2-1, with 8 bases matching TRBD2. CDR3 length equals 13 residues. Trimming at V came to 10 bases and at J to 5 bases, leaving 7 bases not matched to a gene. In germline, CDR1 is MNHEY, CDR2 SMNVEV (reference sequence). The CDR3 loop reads CATGTRENNEQFF. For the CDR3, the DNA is TGTGCCACCGGGACTAGGGAGAACAATGAGCAGTTCTTC.

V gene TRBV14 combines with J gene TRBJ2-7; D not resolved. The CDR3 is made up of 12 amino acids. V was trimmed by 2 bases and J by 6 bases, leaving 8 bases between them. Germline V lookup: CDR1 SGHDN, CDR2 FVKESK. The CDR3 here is CASSQSRSEQYF. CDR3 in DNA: TGTGCCAGCAGCCAATCGAGGAGCGAGCAGTACTTC.

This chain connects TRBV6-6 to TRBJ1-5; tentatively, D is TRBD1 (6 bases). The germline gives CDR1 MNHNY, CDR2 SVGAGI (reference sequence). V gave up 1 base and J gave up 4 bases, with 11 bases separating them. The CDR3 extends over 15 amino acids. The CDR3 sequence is CASSYWRGGNQPQHF. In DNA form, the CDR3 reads TGTGCCAGCAGTTACTGGAGGGGGGGGAATCAGCCCCAGCATTTT.